This paragraph covers one T cell receptor beta chain sequence. The target of this receptor is not known. Base qualities are not recorded, but no much larger clone differs from it by a single base. This specimen belongs to a study of T-cell reconstitution after alpha-beta-depleted transplantation in children (dated by TCRdb to the mid-2010s). About the investigation overall: Using TCR repertoire profiling, the study followed T-cell immune reconstitution in a quantitative way in children after TCRalphabeta/CD19-depleted allogeneic hematopoietic cell transplantation. Here is what the overall study found, with its caveats: The apparently early recovery of alphabetaT-cell counts about two months after transplant reportedly depended on only several hundred rapidly expanded clones that came from non-depleted graft cells. In some patients, high TCRbeta diversity at day 60 was attributed to recipient T cells and intrathymic progenitors that had survived conditioning. Over the following months the frequencies of hyperexpanded clones went down, and after one year T-cell counts and TCRbeta diversity were mostly credited to newly produced T cells.

The treatment or condition label, as the study defines it: allogeneic hematopoietic cell transplantation with graft depleted of TCRalphabeta T cells and CD19 B cells. Transplant recipients were children who received TCRalphabeta/CD19-depleted allogeneic hematopoietic cell grafts. Library preparation employed PCR. Sequencing instrument: Illumina HiSeq 2500. TCR library preparation used molecular barcoding, with unique molecular identifiers applied to normalize quantification of the TCRbeta repertoire. The public reads were quality trimmed at Q25 with fastp and then assembled into clones with MiXCR by TCRdb, keeping productive beta chains. Rows with one shared CDR3 protein collapse into an entry with the most common genes and DNA. The sample table holds 780,000 or so distinct CDR3 sequences, of which 15% to 20% were seen once. Roughly 5% of the sample goes to the ten largest clones. CDR1 and CDR2 are read off the germline V gene as MNHEY and SVGAGI. V is reduced by 0 bases and J by 4 bases, leaving a spacing of 10 bases between them. The CDR3 goes from the cysteine to the phenylalanine over 14 residues. Here the CDR3 DNA is all that survives: 42 bases in frame from base 1.

The chain was built from TRBV6-5 and TRBJ2-7, with the D call tentatively TRBD1 or TRBD2, each fitting 5 bases. The sample in question was PBMCs, mostly from graft donor cells, obtained 360 days after TCRalphabeta/CD19-depleted stem cell transplant. The TCR originated in a male patient younger than 18 who had a stem cell transplant for acute lymphoblastic leukemia, so the T cells may come from the graft donor. CDR3 region: CASSYSWDGYEQYF. DNA sequence: TGTGCCAGCAGTTACTCGTGGGACGGTTACGAGCAGTACTTC.